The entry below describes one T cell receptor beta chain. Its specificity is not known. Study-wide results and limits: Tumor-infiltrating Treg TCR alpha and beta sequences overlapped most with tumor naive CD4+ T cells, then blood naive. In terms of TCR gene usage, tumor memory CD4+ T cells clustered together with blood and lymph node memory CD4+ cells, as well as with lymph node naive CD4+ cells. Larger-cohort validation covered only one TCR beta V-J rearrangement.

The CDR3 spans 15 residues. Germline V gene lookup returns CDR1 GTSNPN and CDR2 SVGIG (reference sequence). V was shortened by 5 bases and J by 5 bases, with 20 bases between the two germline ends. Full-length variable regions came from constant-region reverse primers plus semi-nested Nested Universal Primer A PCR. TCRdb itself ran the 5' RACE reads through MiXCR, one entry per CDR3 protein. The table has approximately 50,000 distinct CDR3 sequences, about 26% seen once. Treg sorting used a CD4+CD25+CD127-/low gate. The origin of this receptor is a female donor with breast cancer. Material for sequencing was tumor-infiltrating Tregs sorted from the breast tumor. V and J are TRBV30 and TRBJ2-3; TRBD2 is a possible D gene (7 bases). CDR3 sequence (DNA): TGTGCCTGGGTGGTCGCCGGGGGGCGTAAAGATACGCAGTATTTT. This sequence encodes CAWVVAGGRKDTQYF.